Given below is one T cell receptor (beta chain) in context. Its antigen is not yet known. No much larger clone is present one base from it, and per-base qualities are unavailable. These data originate in a study of T cell repertoires in cytomegalovirus infection (dated by TCRdb to 2018 to 2020). About the study as a whole: Alongside well-studied HLA-B-restricted epitopes, the peptide stimulations were aimed at recently identified HLA-C-restricted CMV epitopes, whose presentation resists viral immunomodulation. The HLA type of each donor mattered for the analysis, because public TCR beta signatures pointed to carriage of CMV infection along with the matching HLA type.

The paper as a whole reports these results and caveats: Cumulative frequency of public TCR beta family members discriminated carriers of CMV infection plus the relevant HLA type in this cohort and an independent 352-donor cohort. The ex vivo response was dominated by HLA-C-restricted CMV-specific TCR beta clonotypes, and the single most frequent clonotype in two of eight donors was supplied by these HLA-C-restricted clonotypes.

Sequencing relied on an Illumina HiSeq 1500. TCRdb applied fastp at Q25 and MiXCR to the public reads, then kept only in-frame beta chains. Rows with a matching CDR3 protein are joined into one entry that keeps the most common DNA and genes. The sample table holds under 120,000 distinct CDR3 sequences, of which roughly 39% were seen once. The top ten hold about two thirds of the sample. What this sample's treatment or condition label stands for: in vitro stimulation with specific CMV peptide epitopes to enrich CMV-specific T cells. Looking up the germline V gene yields CDR1 SGHTS and CDR2 YDEGEE. V is clipped by 0 bases and J by 1 base, and the sequence between their germline boundaries is 12 bases long. The CDR3 measures 16 amino acids from cysteine to phenylalanine. The CDR3 DNA has 48 bases and is translated from base 1.

The chain uses TRBV5-8 and TRBJ2-3; TRBD2 is possibly the D segment (5 matching bases). The sequenced sample was CD8+ T cells from cultured PBMCs, obtained from culture after CMV antigen stimulation. This receptor was taken from a human donor in good health (CMV status not recorded). Some clones in this sample may be carry-over from other donors' samples. The DNA sequence is as follows: TGTGCCAGCAGCTTGGCCGGCGGACTGGGCACAGATACGCAGTATTTT. The encoded protein is CASSLAGGLGTDTQYF.